One sample yielded the 25 T cell receptor beta chains listed below, sequenced in a study of siplizumab effects on memory and regulatory T cells. Clones were read by immunoSEQ multiplex PCR, and TCRdb kept only the in-frame ones, dropping some. The sample contains 100,000 or so clones, around 95% of which appear only once. The specimen sequenced was Tregs sorted from blood. The source of these receptors is a human donor in good health.

V usage is TRBV6-5 and J usage is TRBJ2-2, with D tentatively TRBD1 or TRBD2 (5 bases each). The germline gives CDR1 MNHEY, CDR2 SVGAGI. The CDR3 extends over 15 amino acids. V lost 4 bases to trimming and J lost 4 bases, with 13 bases between them. For the CDR3, the DNA is TGTGCCAGCAGTTCTACCGGGACCCGCACCGGGGAGCTGTTTTTT. Protein: CASSSTGTRTGELFF.

The chain uses TRBV6-5 and TRBJ1-2; the D gene is possibly TRBD1 (6 bases). Germline values: CDR1 MNHEY, CDR2 SVGAGI. Between the trimmed V and J ends, which lost 6 bases and 0 bases, there was a span of 14 bases. The CDR3 length is 15 residues. Here the CDR3 reads CASRSTGKANYGYTF. CDR3 coding DNA: TGTGCCAGCAGATCCACAGGGAAAGCTAACTATGGCTACACCTTC.

The rearrangement joins TRBV6-5 to TRBJ1-2; D gene unclear. Germline V gene data show CDR1 as MNHEY and CDR2 as SVGAGI. This CDR3 has 16 amino acids. The ends were cut back, 4 bases at V and 0 bases at J, with 15 bases in the middle. The DNA of the CDR3 is TGTGCCAGCAGTTTGGGCATGCCCTTAGCTAACTATGGCTACACCTTC. This sequence encodes CASSLGMPLANYGYTF.

The chain carries TRBV4-2 and TRBJ2-3; TRBD2 agrees at 10 bases. The CDR3 extends over 16 amino acids. Trimming cost V 2 bases and J 1 base; bases outside gene matches: 3. Germline CDR1 reads LGHNA; CDR2 reads YNFKEQ. CDR3 DNA: TGTGCCAGCAGCCAATACCTAGCGGGAGGCACAGATACGCAGTATTTT. Its translation: CASSQYLAGGTDTQYF.

V gene TRBV29-1 combines with J gene TRBJ2-7; D perhaps matches TRBD2 (5 bases). Looked up from germline, CDR1 is SQVTM and CDR2 is ANQGSEA. V gave up 5 bases and J gave up 3 bases, with 14 bases separating them. The CDR3 runs to 13 residues. The CDR3: CSVIELAGYEQYF. The CDR3 DNA follows: TGCAGCGTTATAGAGTTGGCGGGCTACGAGCAGTACTTC.

The V call is TRBV29-1, the J call TRBJ2-2; 9 bases line up with TRBD1. Germline trimming cut 1 base from V and 8 bases from J; bases unmatched to any gene: 8. The CDR3 extends over 15 amino acids. Germline values: CDR1 SQVTM, CDR2 ANQGSEA. For the CDR3, the DNA is TGCAGCGTTGAAGTGACCGGGACAGGGAGTGGGGAGCTGTTTTTT. This encodes CSVEVTGTGSGELFF.

The sample holds a few counts of this clone. The rearrangement links TRBV9 to TRBJ2-1; D gene unclear. The CDR3 has 14 residues. V dropped 0 bases and J dropped 2 bases, with 6 bases sitting between them. The germline CDR1 and CDR2 sequences are SGDLS and YYNGEE. CDR3 sequence: CASSVAAPYNEQFF. The CDR3 DNA is TGTGCCAGCAGCGTAGCGGCACCCTACAATGAGCAGTTCTTC.

The chain combines TRBV27 with TRBJ1-4; 7 nucleotides match TRBD1. Trimming took 9 bases from V and 11 from J; bases not matched to a gene: 12. Germline CDR1 and CDR2: MNHEY and SMNVEV (reference sequence). This CDR3 has 13 residues. CDR3 nucleotides: TGTGCCAGAGGGGGCCTCCCAGTTTGGAAACTGTTTTTT. Translating it yields CARGGLPVWKLFF.

The J gene is TRBJ2-5, the V gene TRBV5-1; 7 bases match TRBD1. With V trimmed by 2 bases and J by 9 bases, 13 bases remained unmatched. From germline, CDR1 is SGHRS and CDR2 YFSETQ. The CDR3 runs 15 residues. In DNA, the CDR3 is TGCGCCAGCAGCTTAAATTTAGGGGGCCTCCGCCCCCAGTACTTC. This translates into CASSLNLGGLRPQYF.

J is TRBJ2-7 and V is TRBV5-6, with a tentative D call TRBD2 (6 bases). Germline loops: CDR1 SGHDT, CDR2 YYEEEE. Trimming took off 0 bases at V and 4 bases at J, with 17 bases between the two ends. The CDR3 totals 16 residues. The CDR3 spells CASSLAGAGNFYEQYF. The CDR3 DNA sequence: TGTGCCAGCAGCTTGGCCGGGGCGGGAAATTTTTACGAGCAGTACTTC.

The V call is TRBV28, the J call TRBJ1-5, with TRBD1 identical over 7 bases. Trimming cost V 3 bases and J 0 bases; bases outside gene matches: 14. The V gene's germline CDR1 is MDHEN and CDR2 SYDVKM. The CDR3 length is 19 residues. In nucleotides, the CDR3 is TGTGCCAGCAGTTTCCCGAACCCGGGACAGACTTATAGCAATCAGCCCCAGCATTTT. This sequence encodes CASSFPNPGQTYSNQPQHF.

The chain couples TRBV18 to TRBJ1-2; 10 bases match TRBD1. The CDR3 is 15 amino acids. Germline V lookup: CDR1 KGHSH, CDR2 LQKENI. J lost 6 bases, V lost 3 bases, and 7 bases had no gene match. The DNA for the CDR3 is TGTGCCAGCTCACCCCGGACAGGGGGAGGGCATGGCTACACCTTC. Protein: CASSPRTGGGHGYTF.

The genes are TRBV10-3 and TRBJ2-5; no reliable D call. CDR1 and CDR2 (germline): ENHRY, SYGVKD. V lost 4 bases and J lost 4, with 7 bases in between. This CDR3 region has 12 residues. In DNA, the CDR3 is TGTGCCATCAGTGTTTCCAGAGAGACCCAGTACTTC. Protein sequence: CAISVSRETQYF.

V and J are TRBV7-2 and TRBJ2-5, with TRBD1 identical over 8 bases. The assigned J gene may be wrong: the sequence end matches TRBJ2-7 better. CDR1 is SGHTA and CDR2 is FQGNSA in the germline V gene. The CDR3 sequence is 15 residues long. As DNA, the CDR3 is TGTGCCAGCAGCGCAGGCGGGACAGGCTCCTACGAGCAGTACTTC. Encoded protein: CASSAGGTGSYEQYF.

As DNA, the CDR3 is TGTGCCAGCTCACCAACCTTACAAACGTCGGATCTTCGAGAGCAGTTCTTC. This translates into CASSPTLQTSDLREQFF. The V call is TRBV18, the J call TRBJ2-1, with unresolved D. Germline CDR1 and CDR2: KGHSH and LQKENI. This CDR3 has 17 amino acids. The V end was cut by 2 bases, the J end by 10 bases, with 24 bases between. The full variable domain, rest sourced from reference TRBV18 and TRBJ2-1, is NAGVMQNPRHLVRRRGQEARLRCSPMKGHSHVYWYRQLPEEGLKFMVYLQKENIIDESGMPKERFSAEFPKEGPSILRIQQVVRGDSAAYFCASSPTLQTSDLREQFFGPGTRLTVL.

This chain connects TRBV14 to TRBJ2-1; 8 positions agree with TRBD2. J gave up 7 bases and V 5 bases, and 7 bases lay outside the gene matches. The CDR3 consists of 14 residues. Germline-derived CDR1 and CDR2 are SGHDN and FVKESK. The CDR3 protein is CASSVAGRGNEQFF. CDR3 nucleotides: TGTGCCAGCAGCGTAGCGGGAAGAGGGAATGAGCAGTTCTTC. Filled out from reference TRBV14 and TRBJ2-1, the complete variable domain reads EAGVTQFPSHSVIEKGQTVTLRCDPISGHDNLYWYRRVMGKEIKFLLHFVKESKQDESGMPNNRFLAERTGGTYSTLKVQPAELEDSGVYFCASSVAGRGNEQFFGPGTRLTVL.

The rearrangement uses TRBV6-1 and TRBJ2-7; TRBD1 agrees at 9 bases. The CDR3 totals 15 residues. V shed 6 bases, J shed 3 bases, and the junction held 9 bases outside the gene matches. In germline, CDR1 is MNHNS, CDR2 SASEGT. The chain's CDR3 is CASRLTGTGRYEQYF. In nucleotides, the CDR3 is TGTGCCAGCAGACTTACCGGGACAGGGCGCTACGAGCAGTACTTC.

The J gene is TRBJ1-1, the V gene TRBV30; TRBD1 matches 8 bases. The V segment lost 3 bases and the J segment 10 bases; nucleotides outside the gene matches: 10. The CDR3 is 13 residues long. CDR1 GTSNPN and CDR2 SVGIG come from the germline V gene (reference sequence). The CDR3: CAWSLTGGSLAFF. The CDR3 DNA follows: TGTGCCTGGAGCCTTACAGGGGGGAGCTTAGCTTTCTTT.

The chain links TRBV28 to TRBJ1-5; 7 bases agree with TRBD1. V was pared by 2 bases and J by 6 bases, with 7 bases of the junction left unmatched. Germline V lookup: CDR1 MDHEN, CDR2 SYDVKM. There are 15 residues in the CDR3. The CDR3 region has the DNA TGTGCCAGCAGTTTACGACAGGGAGTGGGTCAGCCCCAGCATTTT. This codes for CASSLRQGVGQPQHF.

In its sample, this clone was seen once. The chain couples TRBV5-1 to TRBJ2-3, with D possibly called TRBD1 or TRBD2 (5 bases each). V lost 0 bases to trimming and J lost 0 bases, with 11 bases between them. The CDR3 is 16 amino acids. Germline lookup yields CDR1 SGHRS and CDR2 YFSETQ. The DNA for the CDR3 is TGCGCCAGCAGCTTGGGGGACCTAATAAGCACAGATACGCAGTATTTT. Amino acids: CASSLGDLISTDTQYF. The full variable domain, with the rest looked up from reference TRBV5-1 and TRBJ2-3, is KAGVTQTPRYLIKTRGQQVTLSCSPISGHRSVSWYQQTPGQGLQFLFEYFSETQRNKGNFPGRFSGRQFSNSRSEMNVSTLELGDSALYLCASSLGDLISTDTQYFGPGTRLTVL.

The CDR3 protein is CASSPRQFGRSKGVQYF. CDR3 nucleotides: TGTGCCAGCAGTCCCAGGCAATTTGGGAGGTCCAAGGGGGTTCAGTACTTC. The rearrangement uses TRBV28 and TRBJ2-4; D possibly matches TRBD1 or TRBD2 (6 bases each). Germline assignment: CDR1 MDHEN and CDR2 SYDVKM. This CDR3 contains 17 residues. Trimming cost V 5 bases and J 11 bases, with 28 bases left between them.

The V call is TRBV6-6, the J call TRBJ2-7, with TRBD1 matching 7 bases. The V segment lost 5 bases and the J segment 3 bases; nucleotides outside the gene matches: 10. The CDR3 is 15 amino acids. Germline loops: CDR1 MNHNY, CDR2 SVGAGI (reference sequence). The CDR3 here is CASSLYGQVGYEQYF. CDR3 DNA: TGTGCCAGCAGTCTGTACGGACAGGTGGGCTACGAGCAGTACTTC.

The chain combines TRBV11-2 with TRBJ2-7; maybe TRBD1 (6 bases). Trimming pared 4 bases from V and 3 bases from J, leaving 16 bases between. Germline loops: CDR1 SGHAT, CDR2 FQNNGV. This CDR3 is built from 15 residues. The CDR3 DNA reads as TGTGCCAGCAGCTCCATACAGGGTTTCGTCTACGAGCAGTACTTC. It translates to CASSSIQGFVYEQYF.

The genes are TRBV6-4 and TRBJ2-2; the match to TRBD1 covers 9 bases. The trim removed 6 bases at V and 5 bases at J, leaving 13 bases unmatched. From germline, CDR1 is MRHNA and CDR2 SNTAGT. The CDR3 length is 17 residues. The CDR3, as DNA: TGTGCCAGCAGCAACCACGGGACAGGGAGAAAAACCGGGGAGCTGTTTTTT. Amino acid sequence: CASSNHGTGRKTGELFF.

The CDR3 sequence is CASGDGTPFYKNIQYF. The CDR3 DNA reads as TGTGCCAGCGGAGACGGGACACCATTTTATAAAAACATTCAGTACTTC. The chain uses TRBV7-2 and TRBJ2-4; perhaps TRBD1 as D (6 bases). Germline CDR1 is SGHTA and CDR2 is FQGNSA. V lost 8 bases, J lost 4 bases, and 21 bases lay in between. CDR3 length equals 16 residues.